The next 11 T cell receptor beta chains were all read from a single sample in a study of blood T cell repertoires in COVID-19. Generated by immunoSEQ multiplex PCR, the TCRdb table keeps only in-frame clones and is missing some. Of about 160,000 clones in the sample, 65% to 90% are singletons; the top ten hold less than 3.5%. The sample comprised peripheral blood. These receptors were obtained from a man between 70 and 80 years old with acute or convalescent COVID-19.

J is TRBJ1-2 and V is TRBV4-1; 7 bases match TRBD1. CDR3 length equals 12 residues. CDR1 and CDR2 (germline): MGHRA, YSYEKL. The trim removed 6 bases at V and 2 bases at J, leaving 0 bases unmatched. The CDR3 nucleotides read TGCGCCAGCAGGGGACAGAACTATGGCTACACCTTC. It translates to CASRGQNYGYTF.

The chain carries TRBV6-5 and TRBJ1-4, with unresolved D. The CDR3 spans 13 residues. Looked up from germline, CDR1 is MNHEY and CDR2 is SVGAGI. V was pared by 4 bases and J by 5 bases, with 8 bases between. The chain's CDR3 is CASSSTGNEKLFF. CDR3 bases: TGTGCCAGCAGTTCTACGGGGAATGAAAAACTGTTTTTT.

Turning to this clone: This sample includes further DNA sequences coding for the same CDR3. The chain employs TRBV19 and TRBJ2-7; 12 nucleotides match TRBD2. The CDR3 is made up of 15 amino acids. The trim removed 5 bases at V and 2 bases at J, leaving 4 bases unmatched. The V gene's germline CDR1 is LNHDA and CDR2 SQIVND (reference sequence). The CDR3 nucleotides are TGTGCCAGTAGTCCCCGGACTAGCGGGGCCTACGAGCAGTACTTC. The encoded protein is CASSPRTSGAYEQYF.

The rearrangement uses TRBV9 and TRBJ1-2; no definite D call. The CDR3 length is 15 residues. The germline V and J ends were trimmed by 0 bases and 2 bases, with 11 bases remaining between them. Germline values: CDR1 SGDLS, CDR2 YYNGEE. As DNA, the CDR3 is TGTGCCAGCAGCGTAGTCGGAGGTTCCAACTATGGCTACACCTTC. Residues: CASSVVGGSNYGYTF.

The chain recombines TRBV7-2 with TRBJ2-2; tentatively, D is TRBD2 (6 bases). Germline assignment: CDR1 SGHTA and CDR2 FQGNSA. This CDR3 has 17 residues. The V end was cut by 1 base, the J end by 4 bases, with 16 bases between. CDR3 DNA sequence: TGTGCCAGCAGCTTAGAGGGGAGTCTAGCGATCACCGGGGAGCTGTTTTTT. It is translated as CASSLEGSLAITGELFF.

The rearrangement uses TRBV6-6 and TRBJ1-3, with D possibly being TRBD1 (5 bases). Trimming took 6 bases from V and 6 from J, leaving 9 bases between them. There are 12 residues in the CDR3. The germline gives CDR1 MNHNY, CDR2 SVGAGI (reference sequence). This CDR3 reads CASSQGVNTIYF. The CDR3 nucleotides are TGTGCCAGCAGCCAAGGGGTAAACACCATATATTTT.

The rearrangement uses TRBV27 and TRBJ2-1, with D tentatively TRBD1 (6 bases). CDR3 size: 14 residues. V lost 6 bases to trimming and J lost 2 bases, with 11 bases between them. Germline V gives CDR1 MNHEY, CDR2 SMNVEV (reference sequence). In DNA form, the CDR3 reads TGTGCCAGCAGCCAGGGGAATCCCTACAATGAGCAGTTCTTC. Translation gives CASSQGNPYNEQFF.

This chain connects TRBV19 to TRBJ2-6; no clear D. Trimming left V 7 bases short and J 0 bases short, with 16 bases between. Per germline, CDR1 LNHDA and CDR2 SQIVND (reference sequence). The CDR3 covers 17 residues. CDR3 protein: CASTDKPPHSGANVLTF. The CDR3 DNA sequence: TGTGCCAGTACCGACAAACCGCCTCACTCTGGGGCCAACGTCCTGACTTTC.

The V gene is TRBV18, the J gene TRBJ2-7; D might be TRBD1 (6 bases). Germline CDR1 and CDR2: KGHSH and LQKENI. With 6 bases removed from V and 3 bases from J, the gap between germline ends came to 18 bases. The CDR3 runs 15 residues. For the CDR3, the DNA is TGTGCCAGCTCTTCCGACCAGGGGCCTGGCTACGAGCAGTACTTC. Translation gives CASSSDQGPGYEQYF.

This clone was found a few times. The V call is TRBV19, the J call TRBJ1-2, with D perhaps matching TRBD1 (6 bases). Trimming left V 1 base short and J 3 bases short, with 15 bases between. There are 16 residues in the CDR3. Germline V gene lookup returns CDR1 LNHDA and CDR2 SQIVND (reference sequence). CDR3 in DNA: TGTGCCAGTAGTATAGCCCTCCAGGGGCGCGACTATGGCTACACCTTC. Translating it yields CASSIALQGRDYGYTF. Looking up the rest from reference TRBV19 and TRBJ1-2 gives the full variable domain: DGGITQSPKYLFRKEGQNVTLSCEQNLNHDAMYWYRQDPGQGLRLIYYSQIVNDFQKGDIAEGYSVSREKKESFPLTVTSAQKNPTAFYLCASSIALQGRDYGYTFGSGTRLTVV.

The gene calls are TRBV7-9 and TRBJ2-2; perhaps TRBD2 as D (6 bases). CDR1 is SEHNR and CDR2 is FQNEAQ in the germline V gene (reference sequence). Trimming removed 2 bases at V and 5 bases at J, with 15 bases between. This CDR3 contains 16 residues. The CDR3 here is CASSLIVGRSTGELFF. The CDR3 nucleotides are TGTGCCAGCAGCTTAATTGTGGGGAGGTCGACCGGGGAGCTGTTTTTT.